Presented here are 3 T cell receptor beta chains from one specimen sequenced in a study of memory CD8 T cells in hepatitis C reinfection. Time point noted: late/post reinfection, 12 to 24 weeks after detection. TCR sequencing was done directly ex vivo on sorted cells, without expansion in vitro. Assay: immunoSEQ multiplex PCR; the TCRdb copy retains only in-frame clones and omits some. This sample has some 46,000 clones, with approximately 89% found just once. Sequenced: naive CD8+ T cells sorted from blood. Receptor source: a young man with hepatitis C virus infection.

The genes are TRBV19 and TRBJ2-1; TRBD2 agrees at 14 bases. V dropped 8 bases and J dropped 6; count of bases not matched to a gene: 6. The length of the CDR3 is 15 residues. Germline assignment: CDR1 LNHDA and CDR2 SQIVND (reference sequence). CDR3 nucleotides: TGTGCCAGTGGGACTAGCGGGAGTATGGTCAATGAGCAGTTCTTC. Its protein is CASGTSGSMVNEQFF.

V gene TRBV29-1 combines with J gene TRBJ2-5; maybe TRBD1 (6 bases). The J call is in doubt because the DNA end fits TRBJ2-7 better. The CDR3 has 13 residues. CDR1 and CDR2 (germline): SQVTM, ANQGSEA. The CDR3 reads CSVQTGLSYEQYF. DNA of the CDR3: TGCAGCGTTCAGACAGGCCTCTCCTACGAGCAGTACTTC.

The chain joins TRBV28 to TRBJ2-1; 8 bases fit TRBD1. The CDR3 loop spans 19 amino acids. V trimming: 8 bases; J trimming: 8 bases; junction bases outside the gene matches: 26. Germline CDR1 and CDR2: MDHEN and SYDVKM. Here the CDR3 reads CASYSIRLTGGNRIDEQFF. The DNA for the CDR3 is TGTGCCAGCTACAGTATAAGATTAACAGGGGGGAATAGAATCGATGAGCAGTTCTTC.